This is a list of T cell receptor beta chains from one sample in a study of vaccination and CD4 T cells after COVID-19. MiXCR, run by TCRdb on the PCR reads, gives a single entry per CDR3 protein. The table includes about 20,000 distinct CDR3 sequences, 67% detected once. No cognate antigen is known for these TCRs. Sequencing used CD4+ T cells from blood, cultured in vitro. The origin of the receptors is a human donor who had recovered from COVID-19. Each CDR3 is given with its conserved first and last residue. D genes are given only for firm matches. Clone size is not always given. Where it is, it says once, few, many or a class for expanded clones.

. | TRBJ1-2 | . | TRBV20-1 | TGCAGTGCTTTTATTGGGGGGCCCTACTATGGCTACACCTTC | CSAFIGGPYYGYTF
TRBD1 | TRBJ2-7 | . | TRBV20-1 | TGCAGTGCTTCCAGGGACAGGGCCCCCTACGAGCAGTACTTC | CSASRDRAPYEQYF
TRBD1 | TRBJ2-3 | . | TRBV28 | TGTGCCAGCAGTTTATGGGACAGGTCCGATACGCAGTATTTT | CASSLWDRSDTQYF
TRBD1 | TRBJ2-7 | . | TRBV10-3 | TGTGCCATCAGTCCAGCCACGGGACAGGGGGCTTTCGAGCAGTACTTC | CAISPATGQGAFEQYF
. | TRBJ1-1 | . | TRBV20-1 | TGCAGTGCTATTGGCCGGACGCCAGGGACTGAAGCTTTCTTT | CSAIGRTPGTEAFF
. | TRBJ2-3 | . | TRBV5-5 | TGTGCCAGCAGTAAGGCCGCTCAAGCCACAGATACGCAGTATTTT | CASSKAAQATDTQYF
. | TRBJ2-7 | . | TRBV28 | TGTGCCAGCAGTCCACGGGGCCACGAGCAGTACTTC | CASSPRGHEQYF
. | TRBJ1-2 | . | TRBV7-2 | TGTGCCAGCAGCTCGGGACAAAATAACTATGGCTACACCTTC | CASSSGQNNYGYTF
. | TRBJ2-7 | . | TRBV20-1 | TGCAGTGCGGTCCTTCTACAATCCTACGAGCAGTACTTC | CSAVLLQSYEQYF
TRBD2 | TRBJ2-2 | few | TRBV20-1 | TGCAGTGCTAAGGTGGGAGGGATCACCGGGGAGCTGTTTTTT | CSAKVGGITGELFF
. | TRBJ1-1 | . | TRBV11-2 | TGTGCCAGCAGCTTAGATCAAGGGGCGTTGGGAGCTTTCTTT | CASSLDQGALGAFF
. | TRBJ2-2 | . | TRBV7-6 | TGTGCCAGCAGCCCCTTGAGCCCGAACACCGGGGAGCTGTTTTTT | CASSPLSPNTGELFF
. | TRBJ2-3 | . | TRBV29-1 | TGCAGCGTTGCGAATAGCGGATCCACAGATACGCAGTATTTT | CSVANSGSTDTQYF
. | TRBJ1-2 | few | TRBV4-1 | TGCGCCAGCAGCCAAGCGGGGGGTGGCTACACCTTC | CASSQAGGGYTF
. | TRBJ2-2 | . | TRBV7-9 | TGTGCCAGCAGCTTACTAATCGGGGGAGACTGGGAGCTGTTTTTT | CASSLLIGGDWELFF
. | TRBJ1-6 | . | TRBV27 | TGTGCCAGCAGTTTAGCCCCCCTTGGCAATTCACCCCTCCACTTT | CASSLAPLGNSPLHF
TRBD1 | TRBJ1-5 | . | TRBV15 | TGTGCCACCAGCAGGACAGGGTTCCAGCCCCAGCATTTT | CATSRTGFQPQHF
. | TRBJ2-1 | . | TRBV7-2 | TGTGCCAGCAGCTACCGGGCCAGCCCTGAGCAGTTCTTC | CASSYRASPEQFF
. | TRBJ1-5 | . | TRBV2 | TGTGCCAGCAGTGTTTTCGCCAGAAGCAATCAGCCCCAGCATTTT | CASSVFARSNQPQHF
. | TRBJ1-1 | . | TRBV20-1 | TGCAGTGCGCCGGACAGAAAGAACACTGAAGCTTTCTTT | CSAPDRKNTEAFF
. | TRBJ1-5 | . | TRBV2 | TGTGCCAGCAGGGAGGGGGGCAATAGCAATCAGCCCCAGCATTTT | CASREGGNSNQPQHF
. | TRBJ1-6 | . | TRBV28 | TGTGCCAGCACGATGAAGGTCCCGTCCATGGATTCACCCCTCCACTTT | CASTMKVPSMDSPLHF
. | TRBJ2-1 | . | TRBV24-1 | TGTGCCACCAGTCCGACGGGCAGGACCACGAACAATGGGCAGTTCTTC | CATSPTGRTTNNGQFF
. | TRBJ1-2 | . | TRBV12-3/TRBV12-4 | TGTGCCAGCAGCCCCCCCGTCACCTATGGCTACACCTTC | CASSPPVTYGYTF
. | TRBJ2-7 | . | TRBV30 | TGTGCCTGGACCGGCGGACCGGGGGTCGAGCAGTACTTC | CAWTGGPGVEQYF
. | TRBJ2-2 | . | TRBV30 | TGTGCCTACCCCTCCCGGGGGTCCGGGGAGCTGTTTTTT | CAYPSRGSGELFF
. | TRBJ2-7 | . | TRBV20-1 | TGCAGGCCGAGAACAGGGAGTTCCTACGAGCAGTACTTC | CRPRTGSSYEQYF
. | TRBJ1-1 | . | TRBV27 | TGTGCCAGCAGTCCAGTCAGGGGAGACACTGAAGCTTTCTTT | CASSPVRGDTEAFF
TRBD2 | TRBJ2-3 | . | TRBV24-1 | TGTGCCACCAGTGGCGGGAGCCCAGATACGCAGTATTTT | CATSGGSPDTQYF
TRBD2 | TRBJ2-5 | few | TRBV7-3 | TGTGCCAGCAGCTTCGCGGGAGAAGAGACCCAGTACTTC | CASSFAGEETQYF
. | TRBJ2-5 | . | TRBV20-1 | TGCAGTGCTAGCGGGAGTAGGTTGCAGGAGACCCAGTACTTC | CSASGSRLQETQYF
TRBD1 | TRBJ2-7 | . | TRBV7-2 | TGTGCCAATGAGGGGGCGCGGATCTACGAGCAGTACTTC | CANEGARIYEQYF
. | TRBJ2-2 | once | TRBV30 | TGTGCCTGGAGCCTTACGAGTGGCGGGGAGCTGTTTTTT | CAWSLTSGGELFF
. | TRBJ2-7 | few | TRBV15 | TGTGCCACCAGCAGAGAATCGGGGGACTACGAGCAGTACTTC | CATSRESGDYEQYF
. | TRBJ2-6 | . | TRBV2 | TGTGCCACGACAGAACAGAGCTCTGGGGCCAACGTCCTGACTTTC | CATTEQSSGANVLTF
. | TRBJ1-2 | . | TRBV27 | TGTGCCAGCAGTTTATCTTCCGGGACGGGGTACTATGGCTACACCTTC | CASSLSSGTGYYGYTF
TRBD1 | TRBJ2-6 | . | TRBV6-1 | TGTGCCGCCCGGACAGGCAGCTCTGGGGCCAACGTCCTGACTTTC | CAARTGSSGANVLTF
. | TRBJ1-1 | . | TRBV6-1 | TGTGCCAGCACTGGTCACAGAGAAGCTTTCTTT | CASTGHREAFF
TRBD2 | TRBJ2-7 | . | TRBV6-5 | TGTGCCAGCAGTTACTCGCTAGCGGGAGGGCCCGGCGAGCAGTACTTC | CASSYSLAGGPGEQYF
. | TRBJ1-1 | medium-sized | TRBV27 | TGTGCCAGCAGCAACCGACAGCTTTTGAACACTGAAGCTTTCTTT | CASSNRQLLNTEAFF
. | TRBJ2-7 | . | TRBV7-2 | TGTGCCAGCAGCTTAGGGGCAGGTCTGCCTCTGCAGTACTTC | CASSLGAGLPLQYF
TRBD2 | TRBJ2-1 | . | TRBV27 | TGTGCCAGCATCCCTCAGCTAAGGACTAGCGTATACAATGAGCAGTTCTTC | CASIPQLRTSVYNEQFF
TRBD1 | TRBJ1-2 | . | TRBV5-1 | TGCGCCAGCAGCTATCGCGGACAGGGGGGAGCCTATGGCTACACCTTC | CASSYRGQGGAYGYTF
. | TRBJ1-1 | . | TRBV6-5 | TGTGCCAGCAGTTACAATAGGGGGGGCACTGAAGCTTTCTTT | CASSYNRGGTEAFF
. | TRBJ1-2 | . | TRBV9 | TGTGCCAGCAGCTCCCGCGGGGCGGGGGGCTACACCTTC | CASSSRGAGGYTF
. | TRBJ1-5 | few | TRBV27 | TGTGCCAGCAGTCCGGGACTTGGCCCAAATCAGCCCCAGCATTTT | CASSPGLGPNQPQHF
. | TRBJ2-7 | . | TRBV12-3/TRBV12-4 | TGTGCCAGCAGTTCAGGCAGTGGCGGCAGCTACGAGCAGTACTTC | CASSSGSGGSYEQYF
TRBD2 | TRBJ2-7 | . | TRBV11-2 | TGTGCCAGCAGCCCCCGGCGGCTAGCGGGACCCCAGGAGCAGTACTTC | CASSPRRLAGPQEQYF
. | TRBJ2-1 | . | TRBV28 | TGTGCCAGCAGTTTATTCCAGACGAGAGGAAATGAGCAGTTCTTC | CASSLFQTRGNEQFF
. | TRBJ2-3 | once | TRBV6-1 | TGTGCCAGCAGTGGTTTTTCTGCCACAGATACGCAGTATTTT | CASSGFSATDTQYF
TRBD2 | TRBJ2-3 | . | TRBV24-1 | TGTGCCACCAGTCCTAGCGGGAGGGCGTCGGGCACAGATACGCAGTATTTT | CATSPSGRASGTDTQYF
. | TRBJ1-3 | . | TRBV24-1 | TGTGCCACCAGTGACGCACCAGGGGCCTCCTCTGGAAACACCATATATTTT | CATSDAPGASSGNTIYF
TRBD2 | TRBJ2-2 | few | TRBV7-2 | TGTGCCAGCATGAGCGGGAGTCGGGTCGGGGAGCTGTTTTTT | CASMSGSRVGELFF
TRBD1 | TRBJ2-5 | . | TRBV20-1 | TGCAGTGCTAGTCGAGGACAGGGCGGAGAGACCCAGTACTTC | CSASRGQGGETQYF
TRBD2 | TRBJ2-1 | . | TRBV7-3 | TGTGCCAGCAGCGAAATAGCGGGACTTAATGAGCAGTTCTTC | CASSEIAGLNEQFF